The 5 T cell receptor beta chains given below trace back to one sample, sequenced in a study of T cell responses to AZD1222 COVID-19 vaccine. The assay was immunoSEQ multiplex PCR, and TCRdb's table has in-frame clones only and misses some. The sample shows 120,000 to 150,000 clones, 80% to 95% of them seen only once. Sequences were derived from peripheral blood, sampled on day 0 of MenACWY control vaccination. These receptors originate from an adult in good health.

This rearrangement joins TRBV19 to TRBJ1-2, with 7 bases lining up with TRBD1. Losses at the gene ends were 5 bases for V and 4 bases for J; bases not matched to a gene: 10. The V gene's germline CDR1 is LNHDA and CDR2 SQIVND (reference sequence). The CDR3 runs to 15 residues. The CDR3 bases are TGTGCCAGTAGTTCCGGGACAGACCCTTCCTATGGCTACACCTTC. Its translation: CASSSGTDPSYGYTF.

This chain connects TRBV28 to TRBJ1-1, with D uncertain. Germline CDR1 MDHEN, CDR2 SYDVKM. Trimming removed 10 bases at V and 5 bases at J, with 20 bases between. CDR3 length: 14 residues. The chain's CDR3 is CATEGPGSNTEAFF. As DNA, the CDR3 is TGTGCCACCGAAGGACCAGGATCCAATACTGAAGCTTTCTTT.

The rearrangement joins TRBV6-5 to TRBJ2-1, with D unresolved. V dropped 0 bases and J dropped 4 bases, with 7 bases sitting between them. This CDR3 is built from 14 residues. Per the germline V gene, CDR1 is MNHEY and CDR2 is SVGAGI. CDR3 sequence reads: CASSYSSSYNEQFF. In DNA, the CDR3 is TGTGCCAGCAGTTACTCGTCTAGTTACAATGAGCAGTTCTTC.

V gene TRBV10-2 combines with J gene TRBJ1-2, with 8 bases aligning to TRBD1. Trimming at V came to 6 bases and at J to 10 bases, leaving 10 bases not matched to a gene. Germline V gene data show CDR1 as WSHSY and CDR2 as SAAADI. The CDR3 contains 13 residues. The CDR3 DNA is TGCGCCAGCAGCTCAGGGGGCGGTCCGGACTACACCTTC. Its translation is CASSSGGGPDYTF.

V usage is TRBV7-3 and J usage is TRBJ2-1, with D unclear. V shed 4 bases and J shed 5 bases, with 9 bases lying between them. The CDR3 has 13 residues. Germline lookup yields CDR1 SGHTA and CDR2 FQGTGA. The CDR3, as DNA: TGTGCCAGCAGCTCCGAGTGGAACAATGAGCAGTTCTTC. It yields the protein CASSSEWNNEQFF.